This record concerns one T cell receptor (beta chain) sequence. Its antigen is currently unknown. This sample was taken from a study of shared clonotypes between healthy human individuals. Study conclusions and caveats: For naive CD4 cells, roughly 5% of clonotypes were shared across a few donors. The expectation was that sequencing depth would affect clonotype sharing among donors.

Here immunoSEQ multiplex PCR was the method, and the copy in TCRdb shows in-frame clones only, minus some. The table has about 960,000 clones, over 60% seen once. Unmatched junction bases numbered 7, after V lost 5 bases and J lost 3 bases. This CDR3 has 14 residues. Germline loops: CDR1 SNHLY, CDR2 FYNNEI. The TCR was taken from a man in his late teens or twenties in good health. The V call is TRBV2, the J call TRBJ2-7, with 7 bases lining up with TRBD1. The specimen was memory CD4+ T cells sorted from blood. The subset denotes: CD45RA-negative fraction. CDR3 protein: CASSRTGSRYEQYF. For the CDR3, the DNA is TGTGCCAGCAGTCGGACAGGCTCCCGCTACGAGCAGTACTTC.